The entry below describes one T cell receptor (beta chain). With V trimmed by 6 bases and J by 5 bases, 12 bases remained unmatched. The CDR3 sequence is 17 residues long. Germline CDR1 and CDR2: SNHLY and FYNNEI. Sequenced by immunoSEQ multiplex PCR; TCRdb stores in-frame clones only, minus some. The sample includes approximately 77,000 clones, 80% of them seen just once. The data belong to a study of blood T cell repertoires in COVID-19. The overall study: Samples representing acute and convalescent COVID-19 were sourced from the United States, Italy and Spain.

This receptor was obtained from a woman aged 65 to 85 with acute or convalescent COVID-19. The gene calls are TRBV2 and TRBJ2-4; 11 bases map to TRBD2. Sequences were obtained from peripheral blood. The CDR3 reads CASSKFSSGRNQNIQYF. CDR3 bases: TGTGCCAGCAGCAAATTTTCTAGCGGGAGGAATCAAAACATTCAGTACTTC.